The 7 T cell receptor beta chains given below trace back to one sample, sequenced in a study of cytomegalovirus exposure and HLA in healthy donors. Primers for the PCR totalled 60 Vbeta and 13 Jbeta. Here immunoSEQ multiplex PCR was the method, and the copy in TCRdb shows in-frame clones only, minus some. The sample table sets out over 100,000 clones. The sequenced sample consisted of PBMCs. These receptors were obtained from a woman aged 40-49 years in good health and CMV-seropositive.

The chain couples TRBV5-8 to TRBJ2-3, with 11 bases aligning to TRBD1. J was trimmed by 6 bases and V by 4 bases; bases with no gene match: 7. CDR1 and CDR2 (germline): SGHTS, YDEGEE. There are 15 residues in the CDR3. The CDR3 coding sequence is TGTGCCAGCAGCCGGGGGACAGGGGGATGGGATACGCAGTATTTT. Encoded protein: CASSRGTGGWDTQYF.

The CDR3 DNA sequence: TGCGCCAGCAGGTCAGCTGCCCTAGCGGGAGTCTCCGAGCAGTACTTC. Protein: CASRSAALAGVSEQYF. The genes are TRBV5-1 and TRBJ2-7; 10 bases line up with TRBD2. The CDR3 loop spans 16 amino acids. The V segment lost 5 bases and the J segment 6 bases; nucleotides outside the gene matches: 14. Germline CDR1 reads SGHRS; CDR2 reads YFSETQ.

The chain carries TRBV7-9 and TRBJ1-1, with 7 bases fitting TRBD1. The V gene end was trimmed by 6 bases and the J gene end by 2 bases; junction bases not matched to a gene: 3. Per the germline V gene, CDR1 is SEHNR and CDR2 is FQNEAQ (reference sequence). The CDR3 loop spans 13 amino acids. This CDR3 is CASRQGTNTEAFF. The CDR3 DNA follows: TGTGCCAGCAGACAGGGGACTAACACTGAAGCTTTCTTT. The full variable domain, rest sourced from reference TRBV7-9 and TRBJ1-1, is DTGVSQNPRHKITKRGQNVTFRCDPISEHNRLYWYRQTLGQGPEFLTYFQNEAQLEKSRLLSDRFSAERPKGSFSTLEIQRTEQGDSAMYLCASRQGTNTEAFFGQGTRLTVV.

J is TRBJ1-5 and V is TRBV10-3; 10 bases are shared with TRBD1. The CDR3 loop spans 13 amino acids. Germline V gene lookup returns CDR1 ENHRY and CDR2 SYGVKD. Trimming removed 10 bases from V and 7 bases from J; junction bases left unmatched: 7. The CDR3: CATKGTGDQPQHF. CDR3 DNA sequence: TGTGCCACCAAAGGGACAGGGGACCAGCCCCAGCATTTT.

This rearrangement joins TRBV6-6 to TRBJ2-2; maybe TRBD2 (5 bases). The germline V and J ends were trimmed by 10 bases and 6 bases, with 21 bases remaining between them. The V gene's germline CDR1 is MNHNY and CDR2 SVGAGI (reference sequence). The CDR3 sequence is 15 residues long. In DNA form, the CDR3 reads TGTGCCACCAATCTCTCCGGGGAGAAGGCCGGGGAGCTGTTTTTT. This translates into CATNLSGEKAGELFF.

The chain employs TRBV29-1 and TRBJ2-1; 9 nucleotides match TRBD1. Germline CDR1 and CDR2: SQVTM and ANQGSEA. The CDR3 totals 14 residues. With 6 bases clipped from V and 2 bases from J, the junction kept 5 bases outside the gene matches. CDR3 sequence (DNA): TGCAGCGTAGCGGGACAGGGTCCCTACAATGAGCAGTTCTTC. Its translation: CSVAGQGPYNEQFF.

This chain uses TRBV29-1 with TRBJ2-3; D might be TRBD1 (5 bases). CDR3 length: 13 amino acids. Germline assignment: CDR1 SQVTM and CDR2 ANQGSEA. V lost 3 bases and J 1 base, leaving 8 bases between the germline ends. The CDR3 loop reads CSVDQGGTDTQYF. As DNA, the CDR3 is TGCAGCGTTGATCAGGGCGGCACAGATACGCAGTATTTT.